This T cell receptor beta chain was profiled in a study of blood T cell repertoires in COVID-19. Whole-study context: Material from acute and convalescent COVID-19 was sourced from the United States, Italy and Spain. T cells, B-cell-depleted T cells, or PBMCs provided the cDNA or gDNA that served as material.

The CDR3 spans 16 residues. V was pared by 5 bases and J by 0 bases, with 14 bases between. The germline V gene encodes CDR1 SGHDT and CDR2 YYEEEE. In the original analysis: Quantification of nucleated cells was approximated via reference gene primer amplification. Generated by immunoSEQ multiplex PCR, the TCRdb table keeps only in-frame clones and is missing some. From that table come the V and J calls and clone size; the DNA was used to work out D and trimming. The sample shows 77,000 or so clones, around 83% of them seen only once. The receptor was isolated from a woman aged 60-75 years with acute or convalescent COVID-19. V gene TRBV5-6 combines with J gene TRBJ1-4, with D unclear. Sample: peripheral blood. This chain's CDR3 is CASRSGRLTTNEKLFF. CDR3 coding DNA: TGTGCCAGCAGATCCGGCAGACTAACAACTAATGAAAAACTGTTTTTT.